These 21 T cell receptor beta chains originate from one sample sequenced in a study of blood T cells in healthy people across ages. Primed by a sample-barcoded 5' primer and a J-beta primer mix, a second PCR proceeded for roughly 7 to 12 cycles. TCRdb passed the 5' RACE reads through MiXCR, listing each CDR3 protein once. This sample yields about 1.4 million distinct CDR3 sequences, of which roughly 60% are seen a single time; 5.5% to 8% belongs to the top ten. Sequenced: blood. The receptors were gathered from a man aged 18 to 29 in good health.

CDR3 bases: TGTGCCACCATGGGGACAGGGATCTCTACCGGGGAGCTGTTTTTT. It codes for CATMGTGISTGELFF. This chain joins TRBV10-3 and TRBJ2-2; 9 nucleotides line up with TRBD1. The germline V gene has CDR1 ENHRY and CDR2 SYGVKD. V dropped 10 bases and J dropped 5; count of bases not matched to a gene: 11. The CDR3 extends over 15 amino acids.

The rearrangement joins TRBV12-3 or TRBV12-4 to TRBJ1-5; tentatively, D is TRBD1 (6 bases). V shed 0 bases and J shed 6 bases, with 12 bases lying between them. The CDR3 consists of 15 residues. CDR3 sequence reads: CASSLAYREGQPQHF. CDR3 in DNA: TGTGCCAGCAGTTTAGCTTACAGGGAGGGTCAGCCCCAGCATTTT.

The chain recombines TRBV2 with TRBJ2-3, with D possibly matching TRBD1 (6 bases). Trimming took 4 bases from V and 2 from J, leaving 13 bases between them. Germline V gene sequence: CDR1 SNHLY, CDR2 FYNNEI. This CDR3 region has 15 residues. CDR3 residues: CASSGDNPYTDTQYF. Here the CDR3 DNA reads TGTGCCAGCAGTGGGGACAATCCTTACACAGATACGCAGTATTTT.

In this sample, this clonotype turned up once. In DNA form, the CDR3 reads TGTGCCAGCAAATCAGGGGTCGCAGATACGCAGTATTTT. It yields the protein CASKSGVADTQYF. The chain carries TRBV11-3 and TRBJ2-3; D possibly corresponds to TRBD1 (6 bases). V was cut by 7 bases and J by 4 bases, with 12 bases left in between. The CDR3 consists of 13 residues. Germline lookup yields CDR1 SGHNT and CDR2 YENEEA.

This clonotype was counted only a few times. The gene calls are TRBV29-1 and TRBJ2-5; a possible D gene is TRBD1 (5 bases). This CDR3 has 13 residues. From germline, CDR1 is SQVTM and CDR2 ANQGSEA. V lost 6 bases to trimming and J lost 5 bases, with 16 bases between them. The CDR3 bases are TGCAGCGTCGCGGACACGGTGCGGGAGACCCAGTACTTC. This translates into CSVADTVRETQYF.

CDR3 sequence: CASSSGRGGVDTQYF. CDR3 DNA sequence: TGTGCCAGCAGCTCGGGCCGGGGAGGAGTCGATACGCAGTATTTT. The chain joins TRBV5-6 to TRBJ2-3; TRBD2 might be the D (6 bases). The CDR3 consists of 15 residues. With 3 bases removed from V and 6 bases from J, the gap between germline ends came to 17 bases. Looked up from germline, CDR1 is SGHDT and CDR2 is YYEEEE.

There are a few counts of this clonotype. The chain employs TRBV3-1 and TRBJ2-4; no reliable D call. Germline V gene sequence: CDR1 LGHDT, CDR2 YNNKEL (reference sequence). The CDR3 is 15 residues long. Trimming left V 2 bases short and J 0 bases short, with 8 bases between. The CDR3 is CASSQQQSAKNIQYF. CDR3 DNA: TGTGCCAGCAGCCAACAACAGTCAGCCAAAAACATTCAGTACTTC. The variable domain in full, completed from reference TRBV3-1 and TRBJ2-4, reads DTAVSQTPKYLVTQMGNDKSIKCEQNLGHDTMYWYKQDSKKFLKIMFSYNNKELIINETVPNRFSPKSPDKAHLNLHINSLELGDSAVYFCASSQQQSAKNIQYFGAGTRLSVL.

Points on this clonotype: The germline gene is not matched at one end of the junction; a read error may be the cause. This chain links TRBV30 with TRBJ1-5; D is unresolved. This CDR3 region has 12 residues. Germline CDR1 GTSNPN, CDR2 SVGIG (reference sequence). The CDR3 region has the DNA TGTTCCTGGACCGTCGGCAATCAGCCCCAGCATTTT. Amino acid sequence: CSWTVGNQPQHF. Full variable domain (remainder filled in from reference TRBV30 and TRBJ1-5): SQTIHQWPATLVQPVGSPLSLECTVEGTSNPNLYWYRQAAGRGLQLLFYSVGIGQISSEVPQNLSASRPQDRQFILSSKKLLLSDSGFYLCSWTVGNQPQHFGDGTRLSIL.

The genes are TRBV7-9 and TRBJ1-2; D gene ambiguous. Germline V lookup: CDR1 SEHNR, CDR2 FQNEAQ (reference sequence). The V and J ends lost 1 base and 4 bases respectively, with 10 bases between them. CDR3 length: 14 residues. The CDR3: CASSLDLAAYGYTF. DNA of the CDR3: TGTGCCAGCAGCTTAGATCTTGCAGCCTATGGCTACACCTTC.

The chain uses TRBV5-1 and TRBJ2-4; TRBD1 agrees at 7 bases. The DNA matches TRBJ2-7 better at its end, which makes the J call doubtful. This CDR3 spans 15 amino acids. Germline V CDR1 and CDR2: SGHRS, YFSETQ. CDR3 region: CASSLTGVGVDEQYF. The CDR3 DNA follows: TGCGCCAGCAGCCTAACAGGGGTGGGAGTGGACGAGCAGTACTTC.

This clonotype came up many times. The rearrangement joins TRBV4-2 to TRBJ1-2; the D gene is possibly TRBD1 (5 bases). This CDR3 is built from 14 residues. Germline V gene sequence: CDR1 LGHNA, CDR2 YNFKEQ. The V end was cut by 0 bases, the J end by 7 bases, with 12 bases between. In DNA, the CDR3 is TGTGCCAGCAGCCAAGATGGGACTTCGGCTGGCTACACCTTC. Translation gives CASSQDGTSAGYTF.

Only a few counts were recorded for this clonotype. V and J are TRBV25-1 and TRBJ2-7; D assignment may be TRBD1 or TRBD2 (5 bases each). Per the germline V gene, CDR1 is MGHDK and CDR2 is SYGVNS. CDR3 size: 13 residues. V was shortened by 8 bases and J by 4 bases, with 15 bases between the two germline ends. CDR3 residues: CASRPGPKYEQYF. CDR3 coding DNA: TGTGCCAGCCGACCGGGGCCAAAATACGAGCAGTACTTC.

The chain is built from TRBV7-9 and TRBJ2-1; D gene unclear. Germline CDR1 is SEHNR and CDR2 is FQNEAQ (reference sequence). The germline V and J ends were trimmed by 2 bases and 13 bases, with 9 bases remaining between them. The CDR3 sequence is 11 residues long. The CDR3 is CASSLSGVQFF. The CDR3 DNA follows: TGTGCCAGCAGCTTATCCGGCGTACAGTTCTTC.

The rearrangement links TRBV12-5 to TRBJ2-1; 7 nucleotides line up with TRBD2. CDR3 length: 15 residues. Germline-derived CDR1 and CDR2 are LGHNT and FRNRAP. With V trimmed by 7 bases and J by 4 bases, 10 bases remained unmatched. Here the CDR3 reads CASAWGLAVYNEQFF. DNA of the CDR3: TGTGCTAGTGCCTGGGGTCTAGCGGTATACAATGAGCAGTTCTTC.

The chain has TRBV15 and TRBJ1-5; a weak D match, TRBD1 (6 bases). The length of the CDR3 is 13 residues. V was cut by 6 bases and J by 6 bases, with 12 bases left in between. Germline V gene sequence: CDR1 LNHNV, CDR2 YYDKDF (reference sequence). The CDR3 sequence: CATSLGASQPQHF. Here the CDR3 DNA reads TGTGCCACCAGTCTGGGGGCAAGTCAGCCCCAGCATTTT. Filled out from reference TRBV15 and TRBJ1-5, the complete variable domain reads DAMVIQNPRYQVTQFGKPVTLSCSQTLNHNVMYWYQQKSSQAPKLLFHYYDKDFNNEADTPDNFQSRRPNTSFCFLDIRSPGLGDTAMYLCATSLGASQPQHFGDGTRLSIL.

The V call is TRBV12-3 or TRBV12-4, the J call TRBJ1-4; unclear D gene. Trimming left V 3 bases short and J 0 bases short, with 8 bases between. This CDR3 has 15 residues. This CDR3 is CASSFTVATNEKLFF. The CDR3 DNA reads TGTGCCAGCAGTTTTACAGTTGCAACTAATGAAAAACTGTTTTTT.

This rearrangement joins TRBV7-9 to TRBJ2-7; the D gene is possibly TRBD2 (6 bases). Germline loops: CDR1 SEHNR, CDR2 FQNEAQ (reference sequence). Trimming pared 1 base from V and 1 base from J, leaving 11 bases between. This CDR3 has 15 residues. The chain's CDR3 is CASSLGAGKSYEQYF. The CDR3 nucleotides are TGTGCCAGCAGCTTAGGGGCGGGAAAATCCTACGAGCAGTACTTC.

This chain uses TRBV7-9 with TRBJ1-2, with 8 bases identical to TRBD1. After removal of 5 bases from V and 6 bases from J, the junction contained 8 bases not matched to a gene. CDR3 length: 14 residues. CDR1 is SEHNR and CDR2 is FQNEAQ in the germline V gene (reference sequence). CDR3: CASSAQGTGHGYTF. DNA for the CDR3: TGTGCCAGCAGCGCCCAGGGGACAGGACATGGCTACACCTTC.

This clonotype showed up just a few times. The chain combines TRBV4-3 with TRBJ2-3; D might be TRBD1 or TRBD2, each matching 5 bases. Trimming left V 3 bases short and J 0 bases short, with 16 bases between. There are 17 residues in the CDR3. Germline-derived CDR1 and CDR2 are LGHNA and YSLEER. The CDR3 DNA reads as TGCGCCAGCAGCCAGGACGGGGCTGGCGGGAGCACAGATACGCAGTATTTT. Translating it yields CASSQDGAGGSTDTQYF.

This clonotype was detected a few times. CDR3 sequence (DNA): TGTGCCAGCAGCCCCCCGGACAACTATAATTCACCCCTCCACTTT. Translating gives CASSPPDNYNSPLHF. The chain carries TRBV7-2 and TRBJ1-6, with a weak D call TRBD1 (5 bases). V lost 5 bases, J lost 3 bases, and 11 bases lay in between. There are 15 residues in the CDR3. Per germline, CDR1 SGHTA and CDR2 FQGNSA.

This chain connects TRBV13 to TRBJ2-5, with 13 bases that match TRBD2. V was pared by 4 bases and J by 6 bases, with 11 bases of the junction left unmatched. The CDR3 loop spans 17 amino acids. The germline V gene has CDR1 PRHDT and CDR2 FYEKMQ (reference sequence). DNA of the CDR3: TGTGCCAGCAGCTCTTGGACTAGCGGGAGTGGCGTGAAGACCCAGTACTTC. Translation: CASSSWTSGSGVKTQYF.